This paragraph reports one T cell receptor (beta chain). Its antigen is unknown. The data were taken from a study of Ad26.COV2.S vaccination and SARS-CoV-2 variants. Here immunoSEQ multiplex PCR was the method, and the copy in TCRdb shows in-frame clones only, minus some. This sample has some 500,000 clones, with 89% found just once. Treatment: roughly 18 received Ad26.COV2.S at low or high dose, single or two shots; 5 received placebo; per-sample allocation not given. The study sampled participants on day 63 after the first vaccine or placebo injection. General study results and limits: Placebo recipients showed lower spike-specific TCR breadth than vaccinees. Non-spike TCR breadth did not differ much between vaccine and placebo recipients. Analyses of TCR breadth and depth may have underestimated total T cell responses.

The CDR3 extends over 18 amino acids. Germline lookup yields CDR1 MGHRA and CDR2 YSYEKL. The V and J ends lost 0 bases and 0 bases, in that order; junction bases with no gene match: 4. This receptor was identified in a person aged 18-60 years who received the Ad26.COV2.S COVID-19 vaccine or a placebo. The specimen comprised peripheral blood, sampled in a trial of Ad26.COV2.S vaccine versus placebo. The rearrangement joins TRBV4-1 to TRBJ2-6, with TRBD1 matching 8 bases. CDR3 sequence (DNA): TGCGCCAGCAGCCAAGACAGGGGGCTAATCTCTGGGGCCAACGTCCTGACTTTC. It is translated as CASSQDRGLISGANVLTF.